This entry lists 14 T cell receptor beta chains sequenced from one sample in a study of glioma-infiltrating T cells. Amplification of TCR alpha and beta CDR3 regions from RNA used iRepertoire nested multiplex PCR. TCRdb re-called the multiplex PCR reads through MiXCR, storing one row per CDR3 protein. In the table there are 300,000 to 450,000 distinct CDR3 sequences, roughly two fifths of which are singletons. Sequencing was done on a sample of glioma tissue, nonneoplastic brain tissue, or PBMCs (not recorded which). These receptors were taken from a human donor with low-grade glioma or glioblastoma, undergoing nonglioma brain surgery, or in good health (not recorded which).

This clonotype was seen at least ten times. V usage is TRBV28 and J usage is TRBJ2-3, with 9 bases identical to TRBD2. V shed 2 bases, J shed 6 bases, and the junction held 12 bases outside the gene matches. CDR1 is MDHEN, CDR2 SYDVKM, per germline. CDR3 length: 17 residues. The CDR3 nucleotides read TGTGCCAGCAGTTTAAGCGGTAGCGGGAGTTTTGTGGATACGCAGTATTTT. It translates to CASSLSGSGSFVDTQYF.

The rearrangement uses TRBV20-1 and TRBJ2-1; TRBD2 aligns across 10 bases. CDR1 and CDR2 (germline): DFQATT, SNEGSKA (reference sequence). CDR3 size: 12 residues. Germline trimming cut 6 bases from V and 10 bases from J; bases unmatched to any gene: 6. Written as DNA, the CDR3 is TGCAGTGCCGCCGGGACTAGCGTCGAGCAGTTCTTC. This encodes CSAAGTSVEQFF.

J is TRBJ2-7 and V is TRBV28, with D perhaps assigned TRBD1 or TRBD2 (5 bases each). The CDR3 consists of 12 residues. Germline V gene sequence: CDR1 MDHEN, CDR2 SYDVKM. The V end was cut by 3 bases, the J end by 6 bases, with 9 bases between. The CDR3 sequence: CASSFLGTEQYF. The CDR3 DNA sequence: TGTGCCAGCAGTTTCCTGGGGACCGAGCAGTACTTC.

The chain employs TRBV28 and TRBJ2-5; D may be TRBD1 (5 bases). Germline V gives CDR1 MDHEN, CDR2 SYDVKM. CDR3 length: 13 amino acids. Trimming took 6 bases from V and 8 from J, leaving 16 bases between them. The CDR3 sequence is CASSIRAPGTQYF. In nucleotides, the CDR3 is TGTGCCAGCAGCATCAGGGCCCCGGGCACCCAGTACTTC.

This clonotype occurred once. J is TRBJ2-7 and V is TRBV5-4; weak D call: TRBD2 (7 bases). Germline lookup yields CDR1 SGHNT and CDR2 YYREEE (reference sequence). The CDR3 length is 16 residues. Trimming pared 5 bases from V and 0 bases from J, leaving 18 bases between. The chain's CDR3 is CASSRGGAQSSYEQYF. For the CDR3, the DNA is TGTGCCAGCAGTCGAGGGGGGGCGCAGAGCTCCTACGAGCAGTACTTC.

This clonotype was seen ten or more times. The rearrangement joins TRBV6-1 to TRBJ2-7; TRBD2 aligns across 8 bases. The trim removed 3 bases at V and 4 bases at J, leaving 5 bases unmatched. Germline-derived CDR1 and CDR2 are MNHNS and SASEGT. The CDR3 contains 14 residues. The CDR3 DNA reads TGTGCCAGCAGTGAGGCGGGAGGAGGTTACGAGCAGTACTTC. It yields the protein CASSEAGGGYEQYF.

This clonotype showed up just a few times. One base away lies a much larger clone, so this may be a sequencing read error. V is TRBV20-1 and J is TRBJ1-5; D may be TRBD1 (6 bases). The CDR3 is 15 amino acids. CDR1 is DFQATT, CDR2 SNEGSKA, per germline (reference sequence). V was clipped by 5 bases and J by 6 bases, with 20 bases between them. The CDR3 sequence is CSAPLGGRLSQPQHF. The CDR3 DNA is TGCAGTGCTCCCCTCGGGGGCCGACTTAGTCAGCCCCAGCATTTT.

This clonotype appeared many times. The chain uses TRBV27 and TRBJ2-1; 7 bases map to TRBD2. Germline V gene sequence: CDR1 MNHEY, CDR2 SMNVEV (reference sequence). The CDR3 is 15 amino acids. The V gene end was trimmed by 1 base and the J gene end by 3 bases; junction bases not matched to a gene: 3. This chain's CDR3 is CASSLFRDYYNEQFF. DNA for the CDR3: TGTGCCAGCAGTTTATTCCGGGACTACTACAATGAGCAGTTCTTC.

The rearrangement links TRBV6-1 to TRBJ2-1; the match to TRBD1 covers 9 bases. Germline V gene data show CDR1 as MNHNS and CDR2 as SASEGT. The CDR3 consists of 15 residues. J gave up 4 bases and V 7 bases, and 8 bases lay outside the gene matches. The CDR3 sequence is CASMGDRGSYNEQFF. CDR3 DNA sequence: TGTGCCAGCATGGGAGACAGGGGGTCGTACAATGAGCAGTTCTTC.

This chain uses TRBV4-3 with TRBJ2-1, with D possibly TRBD1 on 5 matching bases. V lost 0 bases, J lost 4 bases, and 7 bases lay in between. The CDR3 contains 14 residues. Germline V lookup: CDR1 LGHNA, CDR2 YSLEER. The CDR3: CASSQDGAYNEQFF. The CDR3, as DNA: TGCGCCAGCAGCCAAGATGGGGCTTACAATGAGCAGTTCTTC.

This chain connects TRBV28 to TRBJ1-5; D may be TRBD1 (6 bases). Looked up from germline, CDR1 is MDHEN and CDR2 is SYDVKM. CDR3 length equals 14 residues. With 3 bases removed from V and 9 bases from J, the gap between germline ends came to 15 bases. In nucleotides, the CDR3 is TGTGCCAGCAGTTTGGGGGGCTGGGCGTGGCCCCAGCATTTT. This translates into CASSLGGWAWPQHF.

This clonotype was counted a few times. J is TRBJ2-3 and V is TRBV4-2; TRBD1 aligns across 7 bases. With V trimmed by 0 bases and J by 6 bases, 9 bases remained unmatched. The CDR3 is 16 amino acids. Germline assignment: CDR1 LGHNA and CDR2 YNFKEQ. Here the CDR3 reads CASSQDGTVSGDTQYF. CDR3 DNA: TGTGCCAGCAGCCAAGATGGGACAGTGTCGGGCGATACGCAGTATTTT.

A few counts support this clonotype. The CDR3 region has the DNA TGTGCCAGCAGCCGACAGGGCTACTATGGCTACACCTTC. It yields the protein CASSRQGYYGYTF. The chain combines TRBV28 with TRBJ1-2; 7 positions agree with TRBD1. The junction had 4 bases not matched to a gene; V was cut back by 6 bases and J by 3 bases. The CDR3 runs 13 residues. Germline V gene lookup returns CDR1 MDHEN and CDR2 SYDVKM.

This clonotype was counted only a few times. This chain uses TRBV6-2 or TRBV6-3 with TRBJ2-1; 9 bases align to TRBD1. The CDR3 is 16 amino acids. In germline, CDR1 is MNHEY, CDR2 SVGEGT. V was pared by 5 bases and J by 3 bases, with 8 bases of the junction left unmatched. CDR3 residues: CASSPRDREYYNEQFF. CDR3 DNA: TGTGCCAGCAGTCCCCGGGACAGGGAATACTACAATGAGCAGTTCTTC.